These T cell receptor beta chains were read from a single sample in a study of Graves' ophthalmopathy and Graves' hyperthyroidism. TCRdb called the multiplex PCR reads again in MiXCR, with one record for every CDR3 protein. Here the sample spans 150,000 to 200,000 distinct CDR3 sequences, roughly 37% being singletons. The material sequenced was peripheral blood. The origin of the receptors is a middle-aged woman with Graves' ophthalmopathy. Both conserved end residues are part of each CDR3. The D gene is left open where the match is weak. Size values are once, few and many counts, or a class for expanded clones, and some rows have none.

CDR3 DNA: TGTGCCAGCGTCCGGGACAGTGCTATCTCCTACGAGCAGTACTTC
CDR3 protein: CASVRDSAISYEQYF
CDR3 length: 15
J gene: TRBJ2-7
clone size: once
V gene: TRBV6-2/TRBV6-3
D gene: TRBD1

CDR3 DNA: TGTGCCAGCAGTTTAAAGGGTGGAGGGGGCACTGAAGCTTTCTTT
CDR3 protein: CASSLKGGGGTEAFF
CDR3 length: 15
J gene: TRBJ1-1
clone size: -
V gene: TRBV6-2/TRBV6-3
D gene: -

CDR3 DNA: TGTGCCAGCAGCTTCGGAGGGGGCGCAGAGACCCAGTACTTC
CDR3 protein: CASSFGGGAETQYF
CDR3 length: 14
J gene: TRBJ2-5
clone size: many
V gene: TRBV12-3/TRBV12-4
D gene: -

CDR3 DNA: TGTGCCAGCAGCCTCGGACTAGCGGGAGGGTCTGGCTACGAGCAGTACTTC
CDR3 protein: CASSLGLAGGSGYEQYF
CDR3 length: 17
J gene: TRBJ2-7
clone size: -
V gene: TRBV11-2
D gene: TRBD2

CDR3 DNA: TGTGCCAGCAGGCCCGGGACTGCGAGTCGAGAGCAGTACTTC
CDR3 protein: CASRPGTASREQYF
CDR3 length: 14
J gene: TRBJ2-7
clone size: -
V gene: TRBV12-3/TRBV12-4
D gene: -

CDR3 DNA: TGTGCCAGCATCCTCTTCACGAACACTGAAGCTTTCTTT
CDR3 protein: CASILFTNTEAFF
CDR3 length: 13
J gene: TRBJ1-1
clone size: -
V gene: TRBV7-9
D gene: -

CDR3 DNA: TGCGCCAGCAGCCAAGGGCGTGGACAGGGCTCCGGCAACATTCAGTACTTC
CDR3 protein: CASSQGRGQGSGNIQYF
CDR3 length: 17
J gene: TRBJ2-4
clone size: -
V gene: TRBV4-3
D gene: TRBD1

CDR3 DNA: TGTGCCAGCGGACTACAGGGTGACACTGAAGCTTTCTTT
CDR3 protein: CASGLQGDTEAFF
CDR3 length: 13
J gene: TRBJ1-1
clone size: -
V gene: TRBV6-1
D gene: -

CDR3 DNA: TGTGCCAGCAGCGTAACCCCCGGGGACACCGGGGAGCTGTTTTTT
CDR3 protein: CASSVTPGDTGELFF
CDR3 length: 15
J gene: TRBJ2-2
clone size: many
V gene: TRBV9
D gene: -

CDR3 DNA: TGTGCCAGCAGTTACCGCAGTACCATGAACACTGAAGCTTTCTTT
CDR3 protein: CASSYRSTMNTEAFF
CDR3 length: 15
J gene: TRBJ1-1
clone size: many
V gene: TRBV6-2/TRBV6-3
D gene: -

CDR3 DNA: TGTGCCAGCAGTGCGGAGGGCCGCCGCACTGAAGCTTTCTTT
CDR3 protein: CASSAEGRRTEAFF
CDR3 length: 14
J gene: TRBJ1-1
clone size: -
V gene: TRBV6-2/TRBV6-3
D gene: -

CDR3 DNA: TGTGCCAGCAGTTTACAGGGAATTGGCGAGCAGTACTTC
CDR3 protein: CASSLQGIGEQYF
CDR3 length: 13
J gene: TRBJ2-7
clone size: -
V gene: TRBV28
D gene: -

CDR3 DNA: TGTGCCACCAGCAGCGCGGGACAGGGTAAGAACGAGCAGTACTTC
CDR3 protein: CATSSAGQGKNEQYF
CDR3 length: 15
J gene: TRBJ2-7
clone size: many
V gene: TRBV15
D gene: TRBD1

CDR3 DNA: TGTGCCAGCAGCCAAGATTCTACAGGGGGCTATGGCTACACCTTC
CDR3 protein: CASSQDSTGGYGYTF
CDR3 length: 15
J gene: TRBJ1-2
clone size: many
V gene: TRBV3-1
D gene: TRBD1

CDR3 DNA: TGCAGTGCCAGGAGCGCCGGGACAGCGAATCAGTACTTC
CDR3 protein: CSARSAGTANQYF
CDR3 length: 13
J gene: TRBJ2-7
clone size: -
V gene: TRBV20-1
D gene: TRBD1

CDR3 DNA: TGTGCCAGCGGATATCCGGGACAGGGCTCCGAGCAGTACTTC
CDR3 protein: CASGYPGQGSEQYF
CDR3 length: 14
J gene: TRBJ2-7
clone size: -
V gene: TRBV11-2
D gene: TRBD1

CDR3 DNA: TGTGCCAGCAGTTACCGCAGCTACAGCACTGAAGCTTTCTTT
CDR3 protein: CASSYRSYSTEAFF
CDR3 length: 14
J gene: TRBJ1-1
clone size: -
V gene: TRBV6-2/TRBV6-3
D gene: -

CDR3 DNA: TGTGCCAGCGCCCTCGCCGTCGGGAGCTCCTACGAGCAGTACTTC
CDR3 protein: CASALAVGSSYEQYF
CDR3 length: 15
J gene: TRBJ2-7
clone size: many
V gene: TRBV7-9
D gene: -

CDR3 DNA: TGTGCCAGCAGTTACCAGAGCGACTCCTACGAGCAGTACTTC
CDR3 protein: CASSYQSDSYEQYF
CDR3 length: 14
J gene: TRBJ2-7
clone size: -
V gene: TRBV6-2/TRBV6-3
D gene: -

CDR3 DNA: TGTGCCAGCAGTTTCACCGGGACAGCGAACACCGGGGAGCTGTTTTTT
CDR3 protein: CASSFTGTANTGELFF
CDR3 length: 16
J gene: TRBJ2-2
clone size: many
V gene: TRBV12-3/TRBV12-4
D gene: TRBD1

CDR3 DNA: TGTGCCACCAGCGGGGGGGGACTAGCATCCCACGAGCAGTACTTC
CDR3 protein: CATSGGGLASHEQYF
CDR3 length: 15
J gene: TRBJ2-7
clone size: -
V gene: TRBV15
D gene: TRBD2

CDR3 DNA: TGCAGTGCTAGGCGTGGTCCCTACGAGCAGTACTTC
CDR3 protein: CSARRGPYEQYF
CDR3 length: 12
J gene: TRBJ2-7
clone size: -
V gene: TRBV20-1
D gene: -

CDR3 DNA: TGTGCCAGTAGTATCTATGGCTCGGGGACACCCCTCCACTTT
CDR3 protein: CASSIYGSGTPLHF
CDR3 length: 14
J gene: TRBJ1-6
clone size: many
V gene: TRBV19
D gene: -

CDR3 DNA: TGTGCCTGGAGGGAAGTTGGGGGCCTCTACGAGCAGTACTTC
CDR3 protein: CAWREVGGLYEQYF
CDR3 length: 14
J gene: TRBJ2-7
clone size: many
V gene: TRBV30
D gene: -

CDR3 DNA: TGTGCCGTTGGGCGGGACAGCAGAAACACCATATATTTT
CDR3 protein: CAVGRDSRNTIYF
CDR3 length: 13
J gene: TRBJ1-3
clone size: many
V gene: TRBV30
D gene: TRBD1

CDR3 DNA: TGTGCCAGCAGCTTGGCCATAGTGGTGGAGACCCAGTACTTC
CDR3 protein: CASSLAIVVETQYF
CDR3 length: 14
J gene: TRBJ2-5
clone size: many
V gene: TRBV5-6
D gene: -